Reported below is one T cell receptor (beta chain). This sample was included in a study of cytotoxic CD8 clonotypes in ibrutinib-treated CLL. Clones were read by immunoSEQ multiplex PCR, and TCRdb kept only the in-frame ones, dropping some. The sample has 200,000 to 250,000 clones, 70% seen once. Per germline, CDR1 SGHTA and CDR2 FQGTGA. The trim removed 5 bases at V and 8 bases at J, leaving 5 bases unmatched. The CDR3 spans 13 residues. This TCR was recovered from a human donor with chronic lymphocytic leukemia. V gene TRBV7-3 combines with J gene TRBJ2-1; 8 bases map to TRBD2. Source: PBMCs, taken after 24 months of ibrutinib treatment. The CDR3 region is CASSRLASDEQFF. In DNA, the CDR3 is TGTGCCAGCAGCCGACTAGCGTCTGATGAGCAGTTCTTC.